This is a list of T cell receptor beta chains from one sample in a study of blood T cell repertoires in COVID-19. TCRdb's copy holds only in-frame clones and misses some; the assay was immunoSEQ multiplex PCR. The sample shows some 76,000 clones, about 90% of them seen only once. Sequencing was carried out using peripheral blood. Every receptor here comes from a human donor in a cohort sampled during active COVID-19. Each CDR3 is given without its conserved first and last residue. Fields, in order: V gene, J gene, CDR3 protein.

TRBV18	TRBJ1-5	ASSLGQGAGQPQH
TRBV14	TRBJ2-2	ASSRQLDTGELF
TRBV7-9	TRBJ1-4	ASSLGGAGTVDEKLF
TRBV10-1	TRBJ2-3	ASSESGPDTQY
TRBV3-1/TRBV3-2	TRBJ2-3	ASSQGLGARTDTQY
TRBV5-1	TRBJ2-1	ASSLGQSNEQF
TRBV7-2	TRBJ1-1	ASSFRVNTEAF
TRBV7-3	TRBJ1-6	ASSLSPQDSPLH
TRBV2	TRBJ2-3	ASSWGGPDTQY
TRBV19	TRBJ2-7	ASSIGLAGVYEQY
TRBV7-2	TRBJ2-7	ASSLLGTSSYEQY
TRBV27	TRBJ1-4	ASSRVSATNEKLF
TRBV3-1/TRBV3-2	TRBJ1-1	ASSQDPLNTEAF
TRBV4-3	TRBJ2-7	ASSLLAWDRTYEQY
TRBV7-2	TRBJ1-6	ASSLAGLRPPLH
TRBV7-9	TRBJ2-7	ASSLTDREQY
TRBV18	TRBJ2-7	ASSRTSGGAYEQY
TRBV10-3	TRBJ2-7	AISEATGPQY
TRBV29-1	TRBJ2-5	STRAGGETQY
TRBV4-1	TRBJ1-6	ASSPGGEHRNSPLH
TRBV6-5	TRBJ2-7	ASSRTGVYEQY
TRBV11-2	TRBJ2-5	ASSLDRDRSQY
TRBV10-3	TRBJ1-5	AISGGQGNQPQH
TRBV6-5	TRBJ2-3	ASSYAIPSTDTQY
TRBV4-3	TRBJ2-3	ASSPRTGILGDTQY
TRBV5-8	TRBJ2-2	ASSLRDRVNTGELF
TRBV2	TRBJ1-2	ASSIRTGEGYGYT
TRBV18	TRBJ2-2	ASPRGGTNTGELF
TRBV19	TRBJ1-6	ASEEGLLNSPLH
TRBV6-1	TRBJ1-2	ASSETSARYT
TRBV5-4	TRBJ2-3	ASSLSSGGTSTDTQY
TRBV12-5	TRBJ1-3	ASGPRNAHSGNTIY
TRBV7-9	TRBJ1-1	ASSPQTGGTEAF
TRBV7-2	TRBJ2-7	ASRFTGGSEQY
TRBV11-2	TRBJ2-2	ASSQSTGELF
TRBV25-1	TRBJ2-7	ASSAGLGPYEQY
TRBV7-2	TRBJ2-3	ASSHGTSGGVGTDTQY
TRBV9	TRBJ2-2	ASSADSTGELF
TRBV13	TRBJ2-3	ASSLTSGGTDTQY
TRBV5-1	TRBJ1-1	ASSLGWTSEAF
TRBV7-2	TRBJ2-3	ASSLQGQRRTDTQY
TRBV13	TRBJ2-5	ASRRGTEGETQY
TRBV5-1	TRBJ1-1	ASSTAGQEGTEAF
TRBV6-5	TRBJ1-5	ASSPIRGDQPQH
TRBV2	TRBJ1-2	ASSDPGQGNSGYT
TRBV4-2	TRBJ2-2	ASSRQGTGELF
TRBV18	TRBJ2-5	ASSPRALRGETQY
TRBV30	TRBJ2-1	AWSAGTSGGSEQF
TRBV7-2	TRBJ1-5	ASSFSGSSNQPQH
TRBV7-9	TRBJ2-7	ASSLILGQGIGYEQY
TRBV18	TRBJ1-2	ASSLFDQAINYGYT
TRBV7-2	TRBJ1-3	ASSPRPTGGGNTIY
TRBV7-2	TRBJ2-1	ASSLTGQGYNEQF
TRBV5-8	TRBJ2-1	ASSPGRTSGGSYNEQF
TRBV27	TRBJ1-4	ASSSLREKLF